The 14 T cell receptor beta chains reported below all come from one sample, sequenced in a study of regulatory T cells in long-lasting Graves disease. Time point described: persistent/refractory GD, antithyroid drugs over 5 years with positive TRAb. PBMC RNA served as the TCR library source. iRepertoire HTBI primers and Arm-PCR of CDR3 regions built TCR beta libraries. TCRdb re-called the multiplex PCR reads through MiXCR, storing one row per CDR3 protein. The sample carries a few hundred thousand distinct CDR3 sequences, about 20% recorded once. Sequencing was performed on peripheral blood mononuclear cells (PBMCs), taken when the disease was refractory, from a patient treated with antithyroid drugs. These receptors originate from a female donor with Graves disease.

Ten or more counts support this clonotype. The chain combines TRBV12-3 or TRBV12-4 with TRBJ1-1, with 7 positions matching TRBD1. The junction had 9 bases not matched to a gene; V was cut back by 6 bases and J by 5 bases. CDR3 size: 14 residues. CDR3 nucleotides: TGTGCCAGCAGACCCCACAGGGGCCGGACTGAAGCTTTCTTT. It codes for CASRPHRGRTEAFF.

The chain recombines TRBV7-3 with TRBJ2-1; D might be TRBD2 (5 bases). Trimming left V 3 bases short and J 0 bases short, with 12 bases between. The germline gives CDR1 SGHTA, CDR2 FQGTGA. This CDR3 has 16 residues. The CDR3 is CASSFRSESSYNEQFF. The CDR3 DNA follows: TGTGCCAGCAGCTTCCGTAGCGAGAGCTCCTACAATGAGCAGTTCTTC. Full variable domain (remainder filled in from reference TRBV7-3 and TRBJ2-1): GAGVSQTPSNKVTEKGKYVELRCDPISGHTALYWYRQSLGQGPEFLIYFQGTGAADDSGLPNDRFFAVRPEGSVSTLKIQRTERGDSAVYLCASSFRSESSYNEQFFGPGTRLTVL.

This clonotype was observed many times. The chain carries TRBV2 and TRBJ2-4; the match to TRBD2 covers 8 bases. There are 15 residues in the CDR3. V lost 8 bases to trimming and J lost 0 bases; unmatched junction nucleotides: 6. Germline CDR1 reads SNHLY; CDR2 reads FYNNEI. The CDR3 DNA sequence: TGTGCCAGCTCACTAGCGGACCTAGCCAAAAACATTCAGTACTTC. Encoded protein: CASSLADLAKNIQYF.

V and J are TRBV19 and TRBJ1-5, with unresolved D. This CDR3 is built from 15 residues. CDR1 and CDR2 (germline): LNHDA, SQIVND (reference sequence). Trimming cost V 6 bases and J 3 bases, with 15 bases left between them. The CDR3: CASRLNRDPNQPQHF. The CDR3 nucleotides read TGTGCCAGTAGGCTGAACCGGGATCCCAATCAGCCCCAGCATTTT. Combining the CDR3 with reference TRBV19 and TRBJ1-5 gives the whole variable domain DGGITQSPKYLFRKEGQNVTLSCEQNLNHDAMYWYRQDPGQGLRLIYYSQIVNDFQKGDIAEGYSVSREKKESFPLTVTSAQKNPTAFYLCASRLNRDPNQPQHFGDGTRLSIL.

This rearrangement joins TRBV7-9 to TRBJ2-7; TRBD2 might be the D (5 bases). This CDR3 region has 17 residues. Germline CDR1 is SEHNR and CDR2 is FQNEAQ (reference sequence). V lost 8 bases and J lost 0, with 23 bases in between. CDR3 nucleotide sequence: TGTGCCAGCGTAAAAACGGCGGGCAGGCCGAGCTCCTACGAGCAGTACTTC. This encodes CASVKTAGRPSSYEQYF.

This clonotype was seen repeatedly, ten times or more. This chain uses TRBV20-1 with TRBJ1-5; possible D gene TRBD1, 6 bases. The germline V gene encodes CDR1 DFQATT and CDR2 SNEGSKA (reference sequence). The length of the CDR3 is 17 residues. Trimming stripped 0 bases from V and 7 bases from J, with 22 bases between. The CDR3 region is CSARDLGQSTNRQPQHF. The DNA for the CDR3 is TGCAGTGCTAGAGATCTCGGACAGTCGACAAATAGGCAGCCCCAGCATTTT.

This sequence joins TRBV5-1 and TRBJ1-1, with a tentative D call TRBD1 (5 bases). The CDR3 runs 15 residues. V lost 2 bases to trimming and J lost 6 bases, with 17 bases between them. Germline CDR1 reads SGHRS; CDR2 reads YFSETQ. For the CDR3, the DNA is TGCGCCAGCAGCTTATACAGGAGCGAGTCGTCTGAAGCTTTCTTT. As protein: CASSLYRSESSEAFF.

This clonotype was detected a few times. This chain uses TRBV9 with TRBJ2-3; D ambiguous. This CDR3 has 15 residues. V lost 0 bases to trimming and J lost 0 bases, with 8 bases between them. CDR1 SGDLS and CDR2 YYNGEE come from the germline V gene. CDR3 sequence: CASSVEAASTDTQYF. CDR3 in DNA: TGTGCCAGCAGCGTAGAGGCAGCTAGCACAGATACGCAGTATTTT. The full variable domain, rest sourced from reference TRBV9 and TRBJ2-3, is DSGVTQTPKHLITATGQRVTLRCSPRSGDLSVYWYQQSLDQGLQFLIQYYNGEERAKGNILERFSAQQFPDLHSELNLSSLELGDSALYFCASSVEAASTDTQYFGPGTRLTVL.

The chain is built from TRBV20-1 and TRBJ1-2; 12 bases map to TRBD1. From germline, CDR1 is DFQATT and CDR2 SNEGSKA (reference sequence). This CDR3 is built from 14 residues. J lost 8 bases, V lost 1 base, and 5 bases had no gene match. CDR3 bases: TGCAGTGCTAGAGTCCGGGACAGGGGGCGAGGCTACACCTTC. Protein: CSARVRDRGRGYTF.

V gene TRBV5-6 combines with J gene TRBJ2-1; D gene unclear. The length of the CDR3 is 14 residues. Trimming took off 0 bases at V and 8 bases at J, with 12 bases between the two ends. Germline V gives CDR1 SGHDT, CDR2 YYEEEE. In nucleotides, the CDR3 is TGTGCCAGCAGCTTGGTGGGTAGGACCTATGAGCAGTTCTTC. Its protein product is CASSLVGRTYEQFF.

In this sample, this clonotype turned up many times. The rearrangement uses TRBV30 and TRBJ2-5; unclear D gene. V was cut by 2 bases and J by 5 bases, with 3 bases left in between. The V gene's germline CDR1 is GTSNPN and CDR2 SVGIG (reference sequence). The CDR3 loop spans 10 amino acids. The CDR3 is CAWSMETQYF. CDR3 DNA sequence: TGTGCCTGGAGTATGGAGACCCAGTACTTC. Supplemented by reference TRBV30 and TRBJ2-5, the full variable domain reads SQTIHQWPATLVQPVGSPLSLECTVEGTSNPNLYWYRQAAGRGLQLLFYSVGIGQISSEVPQNLSASRPQDRQFILSSKKLLLSDSGFYLCAWSMETQYFGPGTRLLVL.

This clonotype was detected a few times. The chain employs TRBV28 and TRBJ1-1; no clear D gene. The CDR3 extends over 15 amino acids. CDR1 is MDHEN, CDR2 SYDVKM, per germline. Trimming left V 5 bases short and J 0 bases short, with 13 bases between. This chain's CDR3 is CASSISSFMNTEAFF. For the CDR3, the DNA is TGTGCCAGCAGTATATCTTCTTTTATGAACACTGAAGCTTTCTTT.

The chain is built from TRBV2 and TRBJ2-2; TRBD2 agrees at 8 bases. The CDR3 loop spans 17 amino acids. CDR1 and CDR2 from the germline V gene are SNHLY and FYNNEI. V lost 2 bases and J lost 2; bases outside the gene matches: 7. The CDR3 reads CASSEKRELFNTGELFF. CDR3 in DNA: TGTGCCAGCAGTGAAAAGCGGGAGCTTTTTAACACCGGGGAGCTGTTTTTT.

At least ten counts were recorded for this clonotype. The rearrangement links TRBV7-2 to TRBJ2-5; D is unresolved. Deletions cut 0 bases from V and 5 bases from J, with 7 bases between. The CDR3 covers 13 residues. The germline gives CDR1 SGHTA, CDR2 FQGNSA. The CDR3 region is CASSLAGRETQYF. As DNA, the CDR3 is TGTGCCAGCAGCTTAGCAGGAAGGGAGACCCAGTACTTC.